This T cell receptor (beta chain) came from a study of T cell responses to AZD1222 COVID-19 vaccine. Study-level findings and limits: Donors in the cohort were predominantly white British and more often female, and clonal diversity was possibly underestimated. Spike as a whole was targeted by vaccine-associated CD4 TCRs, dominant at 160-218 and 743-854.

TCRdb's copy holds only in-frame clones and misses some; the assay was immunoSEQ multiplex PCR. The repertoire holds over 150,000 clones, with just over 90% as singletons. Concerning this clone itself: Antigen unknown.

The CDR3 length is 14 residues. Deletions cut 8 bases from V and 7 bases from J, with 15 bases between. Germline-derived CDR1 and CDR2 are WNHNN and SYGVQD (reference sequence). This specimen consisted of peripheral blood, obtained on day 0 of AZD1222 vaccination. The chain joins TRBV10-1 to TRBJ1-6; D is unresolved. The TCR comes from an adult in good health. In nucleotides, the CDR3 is TGCGCCAGCCAGCTGGTAGCGGAGAATTCACCCCTCCACTTT. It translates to CASQLVAENSPLHF.